Included here is one T cell receptor beta chain sequence, with context. The sample holds a few counts of this clonotype. Its antigen has not been determined. Nothing much larger sits one base from this clone, and base qualities are not available. The CDR3 starts with the cysteine, ends with the phenylalanine, and has 17 residues. CDR3 DNA is the only sequence kept; it has 51 bases, read in frame from the first base. The trim is 6 bases for V and 4 bases for J, with a gap of 22 bases between the germline ends. Reading the germline V gene gives CDR1 ENHRY and CDR2 SYGVKD. Ophthalmopathy patients had moderately to severely active disease, with a Clinical Activity Score of 3 or more, a NOSPECS grade of 4 or more, and a disease duration of less than 3 months. Any patient with an uncontrolled infection, another autoimmune disease, pregnancy or lactation was excluded. Clinical symptoms, serum thyroxine and TRAb, thyroid ultrasound, and orbital computed tomography formed the basis for the diagnoses. PBMCs were isolated from more than 8 ml of fresh peripheral blood by Ficoll-Paque density gradient centrifugation. Total RNA was extracted using Trizol reagent, and RNA quality was assessed on an Agilent 2100 Bioanalyzer.

The TCR beta CDR3 regions were amplified from the RNA transcripts. The TCR CDR3 was subjected to a first round of RT-PCR using the HTBI primer set and the Qiagen OneStep RT-PCR kit. The libraries were constructed in a second round of multiplex PCR and then size-selected and purified. Libraries were sequenced paired-end with 100 bp reads on an Illumina HiSeq2000. The source study handled its data this way. SOAPnuke was used to process the raw data, with reads discarded if the reads contained adapters or uncalled bases, had a mean Phred below 15, or lacked an exact constant-primer or identifier match. COPE v1.2.5 was used to merge high-quality paired reads, and clonotypes were defined as unique nucleotide sequences. Clonotypes were aligned to IMGT TRBV, TRBD and TRBJ reference segments using MiTCR v1.1. Analysis was restricted to V-J combinations with a frequency above 0.0001, which covered approximately 99% of repertoires. A TCS score was defined as the ratio of F50 (clonal expansion) to E x V (chaos), with BLOSUM62-based TCRdist applied between CDR3 peptides within each V-J. Welch's t-statistics and random forest reduced approximately 520 V-J features to 13, which were used in a naive Bayes classifier (R e1071). The public sequencing data were trimmed at Q25 with fastp and processed into clonotypes with MiXCR by TCRdb, which kept only in-frame beta chains. A single entry per CDR3 protein holds the most common genes and DNA from its merged rows. The V and J calls follow TCRdb's processing rather than the paper's. The sample contains 500,000 to 650,000 distinct CDR3 sequences, 20% of them found a single time. 47% of the sample rests with the top ten.

The data were taken from a study of T cells in Graves' hyperthyroidism and ophthalmopathy (dated by TCRdb to about 2019). Concerning the study at large: Peripheral blood samples were taken at the time of initial diagnosis, prior to any treatment. Once sampling was done, hyperthyroidism patients were given methimazole at a starting dose of 30 mg daily, whereas ophthalmopathy patients were given high-dose intravenous methylprednisolone. The paper describes TCR Vbeta CDR3 sequencing of 130 to 150 peripheral blood samples, made up of roughly 40 ophthalmopathy patients, 70 to 75 hyperthyroidism patients and 17 progressor patients. For training and testing, the 110 or so patients in the discovery cohort were randomly divided in a 7:3 ratio. Prospective prediction of ophthalmopathy was tested in an independent validation cohort consisting of 18 to 20 hyperthyroidism patients and around 16 patients who later progressed to ophthalmopathy. Thyroid tissue and blood T-cell repertoires from roughly six Graves' hyperthyroidism patients were also compared in the study. A discovery cohort of fewer than 110 patients, about 40 with Graves' ophthalmopathy and more than 55 with stable Graves' hyperthyroidism, was used to find distinguishing TCR V-J signatures. Broader findings and caveats from the paper: In cross-validation, a model built on a 13 V-J signature told ophthalmopathy apart from stable hyperthyroidism with 85% to 90% sensitivity and roughly 81% specificity, and in testing the same model reached 80%/75%. Most expanded thyroid clonotypes (frequency above 0.001) were also detected in blood, a finding suggesting that blood repertoires may reflect thyroid immune responses. In validation, progression to ophthalmopathy was predicted by the model with roughly 69% sensitivity and nearly 75% specificity, a median of approximately 6.5 months before onset. Sample size was not statistically predetermined, and blinding of investigators to group allocation was not performed.

Material for sequencing was blood. The sequence came from a middle-aged man with Graves' ophthalmopathy. The chain employs TRBV10-3 and TRBJ2-1; the D segment could be TRBD2, given 5 matching bases. CDR3 reads: CAISPVRESTGYNEQFF. The nucleotide sequence is given as TGTGCCATCAGCCCTGTCCGAGAAAGTACGGGGTACAATGAGCAGTTCTTC.